This T cell receptor (beta chain) was recovered during a study of blood T cell repertoires in COVID-19. Seattle patients were enrolled while actively infected and followed longitudinally. Clones were sequenced by immunoSEQ multiplex PCR, and TCRdb holds only the in-frame ones, with some missing. The sample includes about 270,000 clones, about 83% of them seen just once. V was pared by 3 bases and J by 4 bases, with 14 bases between. The CDR3 runs 15 residues. Germline V CDR1 and CDR2: MDHEN, SYDVKM. V usage is TRBV28 and J usage is TRBJ2-3, with a weak D call TRBD1 (5 bases). This clonotype originated in a woman at least 80 years old with COVID-19, enrolled during active disease. The sequenced sample consisted of peripheral blood. CDR3 in amino acids: CASSFPAGKADTQYF. The CDR3 coding sequence is TGTGCCAGCAGTTTCCCGGCAGGGAAGGCAGATACGCAGTATTTT. The whole variable domain, remainder taken from reference TRBV28 and TRBJ2-3, is DVKVTQSSRYLVKRTGEKVFLECVQDMDHENMFWYRQDPGLGLRLIYFSYDVKMKEKGDIPEGYSVSREKKERFSLILESASTNQTSMYLCASSFPAGKADTQYFGPGTRLTVL.